This is a list of T cell receptor beta chains from one sample in a study of read filtering for tumor transcriptome and immune sequencing. TCRdb called the reads again in MiXCR, with one record for every CDR3 protein. The table shows about 57,000 distinct CDR3 sequences, with around a fifth occurring only once. The sequenced sample consisted of a population of CD138-negative cells sorted from bone marrow. The receptors here all came from a donor at least 40 years old with multiple myeloma. The CDR3 runs from the conserved cysteine through the conserved F or W. Each record gives: clone size, D gene, J gene, V gene, CDR3 protein, CDR3 DNA. The D gene is left open where the match is weak. A clone size is listed for some rows: how often the clone was seen (once, few, many), or a class if it is expanded.

many,TRBD2,TRBJ2-7,TRBV3-1,CASRLSGTSYEQYF,TGTGCCAGCAGGCTTAGCGGGACCTCCTACGAGCAGTACTTC
many,-,TRBJ1-6,TRBV19,CASSLETGNSPLHF,TGTGCCAGTAGTCTTGAGACAGGAAACTCACCCCTCCACTTT
few,-,TRBJ1-1,TRBV19,CASRYSPNTEAFF,TGTGCCAGTAGATACAGTCCGAACACTGAAGCTTTCTTT
many,-,TRBJ1-4,TRBV12-3/TRBV12-4,CASSYQGDEKLFF,TGTGCCAGCAGTTACCAGGGCGATGAAAAACTGTTTTTT
many,-,TRBJ1-4,TRBV27,CASSTRRNEKLFF,TGTGCCAGCAGTACCAGGAGGAATGAAAAACTGTTTTTT
many,-,TRBJ1-5,TRBV29-1,CSVADSGIGWPQHF,TGCAGCGTTGCCGACAGCGGCATTGGATGGCCCCAGCATTTT
-,-,TRBJ2-1,TRBV19,CASSISLTGSPYNEQFF,TGTGCCAGTAGTATATCCTTGACAGGCTCGCCTTACAATGAGCAGTTCTTC
many,-,TRBJ2-2,TRBV18,CASSPDRMNTGELFF,TGTGCCAGCTCACCGGACAGAATGAACACCGGGGAGCTGTTTTTT
few,-,TRBJ2-6,TRBV20-1,CSARGFGPNSGANVLTF,TGCAGTGCTAGGGGGTTCGGGCCAAACTCTGGGGCCAACGTCCTGACTTTC
few,-,TRBJ1-4,TRBV9,CASSVDPNEGLSQLFF,TGTGCCAGCAGCGTAGACCCCAATGAGGGCCTGAGTCAACTGTTTTTT
few,-,TRBJ1-5,TRBV4-2,CASSLGTVDSNQPQHF,TGTGCCAGCAGCCTAGGGACGGTAGATAGCAATCAGCCCCAGCATTTT
-,-,TRBJ1-1,TRBV5-1,CASSLDPGSHAEAFF,TGCGCCAGCAGTTTGGACCCAGGGTCGCACGCTGAAGCTTTCTTT
-,-,TRBJ2-7,TRBV4-1,CASSQAGADRHEQYF,TGCGCCAGCAGCCAAGCAGGGGCTGATCGACACGAGCAGTACTTC
-,-,TRBJ1-6,TRBV12-5,CASGLTLKNSPLHF,TGTGCTAGTGGTTTGACGCTGAAAAATTCACCCCTCCACTTT
many,-,TRBJ2-7,TRBV4-2,CASSPIGISEQYF,TGTGCCAGCAGCCCCATTGGGATTAGTGAGCAGTACTTC
few,TRBD1,TRBJ2-7,TRBV12-3/TRBV12-4,CASSPLRTGNYEQYF,TGTGCCAGCAGCCCGCTACGGACAGGGAACTACGAGCAGTACTTC
many,-,TRBJ1-1,TRBV29-1,CSVEGALSGTEAFF,TGCAGCGTTGAAGGGGCCTTATCGGGCACTGAAGCTTTCTTT
many,-,TRBJ2-6,TRBV7-9,CASSSDSSGANVLTF,TGTGCCAGCAGCTCGGACAGCTCTGGGGCCAACGTCCTGACTTTC
many,TRBD1,TRBJ1-1,TRBV5-1,CASSLRTGGYEAFF,TGCGCCAGCAGCTTGAGGACAGGGGGCTACGAAGCTTTCTTT
-,-,TRBJ1-3,TRBV7-9,CASSSISGNTIYF,TGTGCCAGCAGCTCCATCTCTGGAAACACCATATATTTT
-,TRBD1,TRBJ1-2,TRBV7-2,CASSSTGELGYGYTF,TGTGCCAGCAGCTCCACAGGGGAGCTTGGCTATGGCTACACCTTC
many,TRBD1,TRBJ2-5,TRBV5-1,CASSNRDSQETQYF,TGCGCCAGCAGCAACCGGGACAGCCAAGAGACCCAGTACTTC
few,-,TRBJ1-5,TRBV12-3/TRBV12-4,CASSSSGGRGSSQPQHF,TGTGCCAGCAGTTCATCCGGGGGGCGCGGAAGCAGTCAGCCCCAGCATTTT
many,TRBD2,TRBJ2-1,TRBV5-1,CASSLRASGDNEQFF,TGCGCCAGCAGCTTGAGGGCTAGCGGAGACAATGAGCAGTTCTTC
many,-,TRBJ2-1,TRBV29-1,CSVEWPGKSYNEQFF,TGCAGCGTTGAATGGCCAGGCAAGTCCTACAATGAGCAGTTCTTC
many,-,TRBJ2-1,TRBV5-1,CASSLRLGTYNEQFF,TGCGCCAGCAGCTTGCGACTAGGGACCTACAATGAGCAGTTCTTC
many,TRBD2,TRBJ2-1,TRBV12-3/TRBV12-4,CASRDAGGRSYNEQFF,TGTGCCAGCAGGGACGCGGGGGGGCGTTCCTACAATGAGCAGTTCTTC
many,TRBD1,TRBJ2-2,TRBV29-1,CSVGTGAHTGELFF,TGCAGCGTAGGGACAGGGGCGCACACCGGGGAGCTGTTTTTT
many,-,TRBJ2-5,TRBV5-1,CASSLEVSLAVQYF,TGCGCCAGCAGCTTGGAAGTCAGCCTCGCGGTCCAGTACTTC
many,TRBD1,TRBJ1-5,TRBV19,CASSIGRDRVQPQHF,TGTGCCAGTAGTATCGGAAGGGACAGAGTTCAGCCCCAGCATTTT
-,TRBD2,TRBJ2-7,TRBV4-2,CASSQGLGGSGYEQYF,TGTGCCAGCAGCCAAGGTCTGGGCGGGAGCGGCTACGAGCAGTACTTC
few,-,TRBJ1-5,TRBV28,CASSLGSGDQPQHF,TGTGCCAGCAGTTTGGGTTCAGGGGATCAGCCCCAGCATTTT
many,-,TRBJ1-1,TRBV7-9,CASSLGERLKAFF,TGTGCCAGCAGCTTAGGGGAGAGGCTTAAAGCTTTCTTT
many,TRBD1,TRBJ2-2,TRBV2,CASNSGQTNTGELFF,TGTGCCAGCAATTCGGGACAGACGAACACCGGGGAGCTGTTTTTT
few,-,TRBJ2-2,TRBV12-3/TRBV12-4,CASRLGEDTGELFF,TGTGCCAGCAGGCTAGGGGAGGACACCGGGGAGCTGTTTTTT
large,TRBD2,TRBJ2-1,TRBV19,CASSPTSGGAGSYNEQFF,TGTGCCAGTAGCCCGACTAGCGGGGGGGCCGGCTCCTACAATGAGCAGTTCTTC
medium-sized,-,TRBJ2-1,TRBV27,CASSLLYREDNEQFF,TGTGCCAGCAGTTTGTTATACAGGGAAGACAATGAGCAGTTCTTC
many,TRBD1,TRBJ2-7,TRBV19,CASGGQGGEQYF,TGTGCCAGTGGAGGACAGGGGGGCGAGCAGTACTTC